This T cell receptor (beta chain) was sequenced for a study of T cell repertoires and HLA-DP antigens. In the case of this clone: The target antigen is unknown.

V was pared by 6 bases and J by 0 bases, with 3 bases of the junction left unmatched. Germline lookup yields CDR1 MNHNS and CDR2 SASEGT. The CDR3 sequence is 14 residues long. Average purity of the negatively selected CD4+ T cells was around 98%. The primer mix covered 54 TRBV segments and 13 TRBJ segments. Repertoires were generated with immunoSEQ multiplex PCR, while TCRdb's copy carries only in-frame clones and drops some. The table records fewer than 95,000 clones, roughly 86% of them present only once. The TCR was taken from a man in his fifties in good health and CMV-seronegative. The sequenced sample was CD4+ T cells from PBMCs. V and J are TRBV6-1 and TRBJ2-7; 9 bases match TRBD1. The CDR3 is CASSRTGVSYEQYF. CDR3 coding DNA: TGTGCCAGCAGCCGGACAGGGGTCTCCTACGAGCAGTACTTC.